This entry lists 10 T cell receptor beta chains sequenced from one sample in a study of identical twins. From the 5' RACE reads, TCRdb called clonotypes with MiXCR, one entry per CDR3 protein. The data contain approximately 600,000 distinct CDR3 sequences, 7.5% to 10% of them singletons. These data were also reused for a study on yellow fever vaccine responses in identical twins.

The sequencing input was PBMCs. The origin of the receptors is a woman under 30 in good health.

This clonotype turned up a few times. The V call is TRBV4-2, the J call TRBJ2-2; TRBD1 agrees at 8 bases. Germline CDR1 LGHNA, CDR2 YNFKEQ. After removal of 0 bases from V and 6 bases from J, the junction contained 6 bases not matched to a gene. This CDR3 is built from 16 residues. The CDR3: CASSQEGAGGSGELFF. In nucleotides, the CDR3 is TGTGCCAGCAGCCAAGAAGGGGCAGGGGGCTCCGGGGAGCTGTTTTTT.

In this sample, this clonotype turned up a few times. J is TRBJ2-7 and V is TRBV30; 10 positions agree with TRBD1. V dropped 4 bases and J dropped 7; count of bases not matched to a gene: 7. The CDR3 sequence is 13 residues long. Germline V CDR1 and CDR2: GTSNPN, SVGIG (reference sequence). In nucleotides, the CDR3 is TGTGCCTGGACCGGGACAGGGGCAGGGGAGCAGTACTTC. Its protein product is CAWTGTGAGEQYF.

J is TRBJ2-7 and V is TRBV27, with 8 nucleotides matching TRBD2. J gave up 1 base and V 5 bases, and 7 bases lay outside the gene matches. The V gene's germline CDR1 is MNHEY and CDR2 SMNVEV (reference sequence). This CDR3 comprises 15 residues. The chain's CDR3 is CASSGIAGTSYEQYF. CDR3 bases: TGTGCCAGCAGTGGTATAGCGGGGACGTCCTACGAGCAGTACTTC.

The table lists this clonotype with many counts. The CDR3 protein is CASRQGALGEQYF. CDR3 nucleotide sequence: TGTGCCAGCAGACAGGGGGCCCTAGGCGAGCAGTACTTC. The genes are TRBV7-2 and TRBJ2-7; 9 positions agree with TRBD1. This CDR3 has 13 residues. V trimming: 6 bases; J trimming: 6 bases; junction bases outside the gene matches: 6. Germline-derived CDR1 and CDR2 are SGHTA and FQGNSA.

This clonotype was seen a few times. This rearrangement joins TRBV20-1 to TRBJ2-1; D might be TRBD1 (6 bases). Trimming took off 6 bases at V and 0 bases at J, with 12 bases between the two ends. This CDR3 is built from 14 residues. Germline V lookup: CDR1 DFQATT, CDR2 SNEGSKA (reference sequence). The CDR3 nucleotides read TGCAGTGCCCAACAGGGAAACTCCTACAATGAGCAGTTCTTC. Encoded protein: CSAQQGNSYNEQFF.

The chain carries TRBV29-1 and TRBJ2-7, with TRBD1 identical over 8 bases. The CDR3 is made up of 15 amino acids. V lost 8 bases, J lost 3 bases, and 15 bases stayed unmatched. The V gene's germline CDR1 is SQVTM and CDR2 ANQGSEA. CDR3 amino acids: CSILNPGQDIYEQYF. The DNA for the CDR3 is TGCAGCATCCTCAATCCGGGACAGGACATCTACGAGCAGTACTTC.

This clonotype has at least ten counts. This sequence joins TRBV7-9 and TRBJ2-5; possible D gene TRBD1, 5 bases. Trimming removed 5 bases from V and 0 bases from J, with 7 bases in between. The germline gives CDR1 SEHNR, CDR2 FQNEAQ (reference sequence). The CDR3 covers 13 residues. CDR3 protein: CASSRQYQETQYF. The CDR3 bases are TGTGCCAGCAGCCGACAGTACCAAGAGACCCAGTACTTC.

This clonotype has more than one count but fewer than ten. This chain connects TRBV6-1 to TRBJ2-5, with TRBD2 identical over 10 bases. The CDR3 is 15 residues long. V lost 7 bases to trimming and J lost 2 bases; unmatched junction nucleotides: 7. The germline CDR1 and CDR2 sequences are MNHNS and SASEGT. CDR3 DNA sequence: TGTGCCAGCACCCGACTAGCGGGTCCACAAGAGACCCAGTACTTC. Its protein product is CASTRLAGPQETQYF.

At least ten counts were recorded for this clonotype. The germline gene is not matched at one end of the junction; a read error may be the cause. The chain joins TRBV29-1 to TRBJ1-2; unclear D gene. The germline gives CDR1 SQVTM, CDR2 ANQGSEA. This CDR3 region has 14 residues. CDR3 DNA sequence: TGCAGCGTTAGTCACCCCTCAAGGACCTATGGCTGCACCTTC. Protein sequence: CSVSHPSRTYGCTF.

V and J are TRBV27 and TRBJ2-7; TRBD1 matches at 8 bases. The J segment lost 5 bases and the V segment lost 4 bases, leaving 13 bases of the junction unmatched. The CDR3 covers 16 residues. Looked up from germline, CDR1 is MNHEY and CDR2 is SMNVEV (reference sequence). The CDR3 DNA reads as TGTGCCAGCAGTTATCTCCCGGACAGGGCGTCGGACGAGCAGTACTTC. Its translation is CASSYLPDRASDEQYF.